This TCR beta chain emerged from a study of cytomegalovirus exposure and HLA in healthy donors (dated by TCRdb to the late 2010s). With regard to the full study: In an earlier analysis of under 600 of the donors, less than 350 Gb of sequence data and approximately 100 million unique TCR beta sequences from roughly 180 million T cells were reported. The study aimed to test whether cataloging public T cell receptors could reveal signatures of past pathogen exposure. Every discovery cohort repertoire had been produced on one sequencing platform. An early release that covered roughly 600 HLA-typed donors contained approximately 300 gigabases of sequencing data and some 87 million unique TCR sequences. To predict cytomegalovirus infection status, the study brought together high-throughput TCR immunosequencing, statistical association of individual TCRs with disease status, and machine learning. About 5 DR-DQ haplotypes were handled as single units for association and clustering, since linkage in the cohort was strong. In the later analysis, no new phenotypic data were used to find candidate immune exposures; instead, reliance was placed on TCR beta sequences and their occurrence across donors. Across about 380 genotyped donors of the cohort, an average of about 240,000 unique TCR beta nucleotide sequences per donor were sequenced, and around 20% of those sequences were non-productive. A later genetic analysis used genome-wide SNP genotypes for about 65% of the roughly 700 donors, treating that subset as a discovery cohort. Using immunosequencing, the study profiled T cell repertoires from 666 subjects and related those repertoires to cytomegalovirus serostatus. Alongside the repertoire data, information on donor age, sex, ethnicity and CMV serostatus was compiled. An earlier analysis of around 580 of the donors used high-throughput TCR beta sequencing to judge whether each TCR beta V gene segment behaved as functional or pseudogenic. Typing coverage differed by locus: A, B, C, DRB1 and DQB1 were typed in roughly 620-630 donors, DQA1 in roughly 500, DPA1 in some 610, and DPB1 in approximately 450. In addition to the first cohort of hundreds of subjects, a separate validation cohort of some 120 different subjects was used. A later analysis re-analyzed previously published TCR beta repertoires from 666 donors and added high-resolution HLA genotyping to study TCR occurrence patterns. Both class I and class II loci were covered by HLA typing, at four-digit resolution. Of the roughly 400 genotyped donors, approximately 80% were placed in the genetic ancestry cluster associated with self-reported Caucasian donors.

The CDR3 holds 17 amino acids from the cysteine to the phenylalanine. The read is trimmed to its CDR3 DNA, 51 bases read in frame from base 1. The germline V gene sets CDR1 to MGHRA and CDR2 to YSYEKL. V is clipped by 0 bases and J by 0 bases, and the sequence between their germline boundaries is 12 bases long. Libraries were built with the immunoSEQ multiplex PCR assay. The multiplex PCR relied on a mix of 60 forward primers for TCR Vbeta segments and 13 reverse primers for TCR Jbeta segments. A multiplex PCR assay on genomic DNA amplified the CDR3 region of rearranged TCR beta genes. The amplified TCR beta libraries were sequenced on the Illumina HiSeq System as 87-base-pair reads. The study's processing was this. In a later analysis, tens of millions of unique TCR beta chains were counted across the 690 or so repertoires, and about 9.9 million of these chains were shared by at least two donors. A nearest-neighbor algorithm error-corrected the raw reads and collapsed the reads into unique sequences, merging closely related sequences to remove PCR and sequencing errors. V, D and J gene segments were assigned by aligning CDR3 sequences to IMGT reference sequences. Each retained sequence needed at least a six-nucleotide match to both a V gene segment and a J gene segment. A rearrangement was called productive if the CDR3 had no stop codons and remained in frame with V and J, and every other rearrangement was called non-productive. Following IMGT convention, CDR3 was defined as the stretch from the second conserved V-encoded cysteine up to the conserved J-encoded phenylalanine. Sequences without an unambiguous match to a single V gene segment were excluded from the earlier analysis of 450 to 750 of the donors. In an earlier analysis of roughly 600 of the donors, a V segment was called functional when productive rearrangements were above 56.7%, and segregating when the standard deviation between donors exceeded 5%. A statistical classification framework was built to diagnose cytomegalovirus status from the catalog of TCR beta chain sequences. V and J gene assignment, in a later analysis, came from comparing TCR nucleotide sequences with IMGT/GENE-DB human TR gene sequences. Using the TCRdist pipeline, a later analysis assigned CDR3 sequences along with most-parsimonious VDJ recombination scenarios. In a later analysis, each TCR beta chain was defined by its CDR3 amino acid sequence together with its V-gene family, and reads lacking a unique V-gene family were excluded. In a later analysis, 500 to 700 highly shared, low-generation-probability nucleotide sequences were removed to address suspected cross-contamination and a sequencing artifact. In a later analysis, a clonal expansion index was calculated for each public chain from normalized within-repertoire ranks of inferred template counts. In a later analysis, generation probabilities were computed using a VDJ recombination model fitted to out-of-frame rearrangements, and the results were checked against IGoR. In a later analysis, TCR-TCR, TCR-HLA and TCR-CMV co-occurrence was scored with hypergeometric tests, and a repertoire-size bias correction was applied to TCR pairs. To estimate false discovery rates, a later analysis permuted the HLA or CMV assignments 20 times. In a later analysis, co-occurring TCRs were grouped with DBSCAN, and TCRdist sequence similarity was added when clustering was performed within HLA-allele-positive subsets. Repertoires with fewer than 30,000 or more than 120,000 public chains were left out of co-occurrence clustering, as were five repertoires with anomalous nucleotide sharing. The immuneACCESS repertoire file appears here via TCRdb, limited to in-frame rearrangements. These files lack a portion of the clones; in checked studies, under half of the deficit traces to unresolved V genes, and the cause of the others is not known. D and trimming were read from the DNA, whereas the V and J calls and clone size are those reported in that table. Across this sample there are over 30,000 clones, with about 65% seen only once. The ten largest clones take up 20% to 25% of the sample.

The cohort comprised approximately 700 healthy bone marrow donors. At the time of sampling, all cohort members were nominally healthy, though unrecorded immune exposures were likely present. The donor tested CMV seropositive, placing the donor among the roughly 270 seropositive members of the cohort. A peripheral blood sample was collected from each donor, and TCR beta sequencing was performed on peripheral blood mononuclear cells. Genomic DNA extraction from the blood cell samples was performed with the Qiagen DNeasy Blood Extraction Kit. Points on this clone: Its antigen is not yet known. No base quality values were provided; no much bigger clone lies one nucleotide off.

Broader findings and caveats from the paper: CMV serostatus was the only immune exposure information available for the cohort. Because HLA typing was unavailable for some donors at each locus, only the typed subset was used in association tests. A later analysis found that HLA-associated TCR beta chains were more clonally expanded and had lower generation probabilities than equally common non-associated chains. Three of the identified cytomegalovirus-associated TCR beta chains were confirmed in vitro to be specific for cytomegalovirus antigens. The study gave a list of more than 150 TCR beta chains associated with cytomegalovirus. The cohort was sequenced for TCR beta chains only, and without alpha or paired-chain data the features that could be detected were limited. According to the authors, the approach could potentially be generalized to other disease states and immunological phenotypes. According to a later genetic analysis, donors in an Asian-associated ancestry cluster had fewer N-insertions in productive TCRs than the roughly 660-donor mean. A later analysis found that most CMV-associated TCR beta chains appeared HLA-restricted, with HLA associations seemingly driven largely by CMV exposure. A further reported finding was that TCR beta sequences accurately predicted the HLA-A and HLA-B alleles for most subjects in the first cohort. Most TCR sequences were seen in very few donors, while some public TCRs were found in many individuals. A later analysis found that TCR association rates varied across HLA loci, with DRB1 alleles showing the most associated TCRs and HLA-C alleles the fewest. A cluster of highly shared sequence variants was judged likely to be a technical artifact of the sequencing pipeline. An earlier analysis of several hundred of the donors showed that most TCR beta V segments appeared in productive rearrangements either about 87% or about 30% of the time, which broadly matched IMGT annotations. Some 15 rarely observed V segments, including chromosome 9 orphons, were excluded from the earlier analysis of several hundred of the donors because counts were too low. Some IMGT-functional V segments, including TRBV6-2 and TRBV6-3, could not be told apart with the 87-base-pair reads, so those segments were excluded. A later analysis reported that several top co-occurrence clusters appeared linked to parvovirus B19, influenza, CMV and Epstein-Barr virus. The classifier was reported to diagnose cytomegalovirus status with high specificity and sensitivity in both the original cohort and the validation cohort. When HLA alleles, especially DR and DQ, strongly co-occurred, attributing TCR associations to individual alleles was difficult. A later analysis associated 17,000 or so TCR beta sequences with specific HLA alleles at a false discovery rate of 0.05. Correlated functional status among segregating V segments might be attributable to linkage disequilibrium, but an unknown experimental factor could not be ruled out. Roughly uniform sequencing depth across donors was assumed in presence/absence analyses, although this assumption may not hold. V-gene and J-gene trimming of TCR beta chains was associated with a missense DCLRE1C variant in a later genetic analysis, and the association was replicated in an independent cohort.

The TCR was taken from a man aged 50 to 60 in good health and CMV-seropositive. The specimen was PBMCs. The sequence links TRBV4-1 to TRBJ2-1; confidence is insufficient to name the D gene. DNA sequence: TGCGCCAGCAGCCAAGATGTGGGCAGAAGCTCCTACAATGAGCAGTTCTTC. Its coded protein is CASSQDVGRSSYNEQFF.